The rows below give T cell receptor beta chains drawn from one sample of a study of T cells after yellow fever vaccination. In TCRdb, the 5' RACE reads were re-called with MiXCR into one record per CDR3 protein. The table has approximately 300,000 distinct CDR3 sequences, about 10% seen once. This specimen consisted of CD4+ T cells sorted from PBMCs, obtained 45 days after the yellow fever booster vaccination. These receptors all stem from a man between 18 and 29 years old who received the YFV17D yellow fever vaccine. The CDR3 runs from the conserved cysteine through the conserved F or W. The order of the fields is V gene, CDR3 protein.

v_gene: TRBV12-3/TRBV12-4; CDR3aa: CASSQGGGGAQNEQFF
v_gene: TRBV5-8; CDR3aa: CASSWLGEGETQYF
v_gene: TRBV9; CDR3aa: CASSPRGSGGANEQFF
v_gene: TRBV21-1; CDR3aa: CASSKKSGNDQPQHF
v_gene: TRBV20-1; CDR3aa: CSAPRTSGWETQYF
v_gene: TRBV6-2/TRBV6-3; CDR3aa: CASSYSQRGEQFF
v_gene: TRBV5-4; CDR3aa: CASRPLGSYNEQFF
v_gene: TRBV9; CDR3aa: CASSGYMGPRTSGGLYNEQFF
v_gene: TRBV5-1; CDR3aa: CASSLEPRRWFYGYTF
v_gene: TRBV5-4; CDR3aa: CASSQNINYGYTF
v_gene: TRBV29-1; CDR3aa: CSVGRQLNTEAFF
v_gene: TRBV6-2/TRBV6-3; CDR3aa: CASSYSSERNTDTQYF
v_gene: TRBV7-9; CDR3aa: CASSFLGTEHGYTF
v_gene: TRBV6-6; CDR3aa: CASGLAGADEQFF
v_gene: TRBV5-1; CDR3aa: CASSDSSTNEKLFF
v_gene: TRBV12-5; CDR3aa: CASGPDSLDTQYF
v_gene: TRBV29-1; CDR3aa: CSVAPNIGQFF
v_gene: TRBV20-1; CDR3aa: CSARRGGDGGDTQYF
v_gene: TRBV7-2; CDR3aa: CASSLGWGTDTQYF
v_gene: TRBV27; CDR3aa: CASSPPGVEGEKLFF
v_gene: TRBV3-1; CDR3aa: CASSQGEGNGYTF
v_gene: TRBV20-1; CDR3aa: CRVKQGMNTEAFF
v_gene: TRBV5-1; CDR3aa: CASSLEGRITDTQYF
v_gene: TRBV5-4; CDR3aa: CASSLVSTEAFF
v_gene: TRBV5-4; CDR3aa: CASSSPTTEGTEAFF
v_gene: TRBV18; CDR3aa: CASSPPSGMRGYEQFF
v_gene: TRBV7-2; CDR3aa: CASSERGSLGYIQYF
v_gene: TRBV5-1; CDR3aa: CASSLGNGEETQYF
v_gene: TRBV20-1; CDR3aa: CSAGLSPADTQYF
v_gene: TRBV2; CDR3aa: CASRRRQFSGNTIYF
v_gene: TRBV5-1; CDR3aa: CASSPGTDTNTEAFF
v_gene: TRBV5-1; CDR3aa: CASSSPGTGVYEQYF
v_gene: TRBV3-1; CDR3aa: CASSQLGAFYGYTF
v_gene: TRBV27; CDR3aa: CASSPQRGSIREQYF
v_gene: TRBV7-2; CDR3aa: CASSGDSRNTGELFF
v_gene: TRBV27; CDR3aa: CASSYRGATEAFF
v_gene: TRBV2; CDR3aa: CASRGDPDTQYF
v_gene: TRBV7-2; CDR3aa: CASSLDQGQPQHF
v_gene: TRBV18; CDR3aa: CASSPRARGDTQYF
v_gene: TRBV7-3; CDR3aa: CASSYRTADTQYF
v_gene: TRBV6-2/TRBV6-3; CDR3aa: CASSSQTRGRGLVTDTQYF
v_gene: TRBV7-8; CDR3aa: CASSSTTNTGELFF
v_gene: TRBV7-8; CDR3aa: CASSLEVPGTQYF
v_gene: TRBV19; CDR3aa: CASSIRGTYAEAFF
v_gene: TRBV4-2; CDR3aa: CASSQLGVGTAQGTQYF
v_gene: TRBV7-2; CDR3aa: CASSLSQGVLSPLHF
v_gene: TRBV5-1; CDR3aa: CASSLGVDPGNTIYF
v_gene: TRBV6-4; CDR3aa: CASSEGGNTQYF
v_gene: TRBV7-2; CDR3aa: CASSRGGGSQPQHF
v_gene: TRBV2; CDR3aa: CASSPDGLTVVSQYF
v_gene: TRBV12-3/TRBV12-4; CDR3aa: CASSSRVGGYTF
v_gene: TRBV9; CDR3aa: CASSADRHTEAFF
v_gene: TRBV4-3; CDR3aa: CASSQGTSGYNEQFF
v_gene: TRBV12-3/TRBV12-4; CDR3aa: CASSFIGTRRAFF
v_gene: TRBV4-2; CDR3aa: CASSPGRILGYEQFF